This T cell receptor (beta chain) was profiled in a study of cytomegalovirus exposure and HLA in healthy donors. This CDR3 contains 15 residues. Germline CDR1 is SGDLS and CDR2 is YYNGEE. Trimming pared 2 bases from V and 1 base from J, leaving 11 bases between. A word on this clone: The antigen is not known.

The PCR ran on 60 Vbeta and 13 Jbeta primers. Generated by immunoSEQ multiplex PCR, the TCRdb table keeps only in-frame clones and is missing some. The repertoire holds about 160,000 clones, with 65% to 85% as singletons. Study-level findings and limits: Rates of TCR association differed by HLA locus in a later analysis, with DRB1 highest and HLA-C lowest. In a later analysis, an Asian-associated ancestry cluster reportedly showed fewer N-insertions than the roughly 690-donor mean.

Sequencing was carried out using PBMCs. J is TRBJ2-3 and V is TRBV9; possible D gene TRBD2, 6 bases. This clonotype originated in a woman in her forties or fifties in good health and CMV-seropositive. The CDR3 loop is CASSVRIAGTDTQYF. The DNA for the CDR3 is TGTGCCAGCAGCGTTCGGATAGCGGGCACAGATACGCAGTATTTT.